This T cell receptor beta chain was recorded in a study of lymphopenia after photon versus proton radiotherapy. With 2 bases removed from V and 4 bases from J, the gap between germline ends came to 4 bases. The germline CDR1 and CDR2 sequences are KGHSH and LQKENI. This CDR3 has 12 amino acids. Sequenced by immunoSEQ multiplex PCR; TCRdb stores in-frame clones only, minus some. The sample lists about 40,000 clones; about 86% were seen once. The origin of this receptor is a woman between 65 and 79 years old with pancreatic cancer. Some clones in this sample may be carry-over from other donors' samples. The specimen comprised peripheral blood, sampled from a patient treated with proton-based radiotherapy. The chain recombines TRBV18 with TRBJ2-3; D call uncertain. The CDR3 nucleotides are TGTGCCAGCTCACCAGGATCAGATACGCAGTATTTT. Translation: CASSPGSDTQYF.